This T cell receptor beta chain was retrieved from a study of T cells in Graves' hyperthyroidism and ophthalmopathy. Study-level points and caveats: A model using 13 V-J features told ophthalmopathy apart from stable hyperthyroidism.

This clonotype came up a few times. Its target is not known. Uncontrolled infection, other autoimmune disease, pregnancy or lactation disqualified patients from enrolment. Using RNA transcripts as the source, TCR beta CDR3 regions were amplified. The study used the HTBI primer set for a first-round RT-PCR of the TCR CDR3. TCRdb re-derived calls from the multiplex PCR reads in MiXCR, one entry per CDR3 protein. The sample yields hundreds of thousands of distinct CDR3 sequences, about 15% seen once. The CDR3 has 14 amino acids. V lost 6 bases and J lost 4, with 12 bases in between. The germline V gene has CDR1 MNHNS and CDR2 SASEGT.

The genes are TRBV6-1 and TRBJ2-2; either TRBD1 or TRBD2 may supply D (5 bases each). This TCR derives from a woman between 18 and 29 years old with Graves' hyperthyroidism. Material: blood. The CDR3 spells CASSSGALTGELFF. The CDR3 nucleotides read TGTGCCAGCAGCTCCGGGGCACTCACCGGGGAGCTGTTTTTT.